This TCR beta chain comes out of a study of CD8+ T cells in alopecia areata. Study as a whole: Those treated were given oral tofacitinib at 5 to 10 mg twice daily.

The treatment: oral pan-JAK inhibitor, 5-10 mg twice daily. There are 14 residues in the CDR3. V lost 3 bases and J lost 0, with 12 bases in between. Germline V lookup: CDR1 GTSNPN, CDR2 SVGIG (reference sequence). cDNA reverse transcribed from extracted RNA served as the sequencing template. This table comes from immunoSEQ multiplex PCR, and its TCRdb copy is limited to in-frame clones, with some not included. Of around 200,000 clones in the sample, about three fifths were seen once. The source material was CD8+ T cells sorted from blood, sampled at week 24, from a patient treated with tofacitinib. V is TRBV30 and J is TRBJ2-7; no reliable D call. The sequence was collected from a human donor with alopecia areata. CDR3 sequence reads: CAWRERVLSYEQYF. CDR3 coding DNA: TGTGCCTGGAGGGAGCGCGTCCTCTCCTACGAGCAGTACTTC.